This T cell receptor beta chain was identified in a study of cytomegalovirus exposure and HLA in healthy donors. Study conclusions and caveats: Some V segments could not be told apart, so they were left out, TRBV6-2 and TRBV6-3 among them. Versus the roughly 690-donor mean, an Asian-associated ancestry cluster reportedly showed fewer N-insertions in a later analysis. As a later analysis showed, a missense DCLRE1C variant was linked to trimming of TCR beta V- and J-genes. The study designated about 180 TCR beta chains cytomegalovirus-associated.

This PCR relied on a set of 60 Vbeta primers and 13 Jbeta primers. Data came from immunoSEQ multiplex PCR; TCRdb stores just in-frame clones and leaves some out. The data show more than 50,000 clones, about 65% seen once. Concerning this clone itself: Antigen: not known.

There are 15 residues in the CDR3. The germline gives CDR1 SNHLY, CDR2 FYNNEI. Trimming pared 8 bases from V and 0 bases from J, leaving 14 bases between. The specimen was PBMCs. The TCR originated in a middle-aged man in good health and CMV-seropositive. This rearrangement joins TRBV2 to TRBJ2-1, with TRBD2 as a possible D gene (6 bases). The CDR3 DNA is TGTGCCAGCGGGAGGAGCGGCGGCTCCTACAATGAGCAGTTCTTC. Its protein product is CASGRSGGSYNEQFF.